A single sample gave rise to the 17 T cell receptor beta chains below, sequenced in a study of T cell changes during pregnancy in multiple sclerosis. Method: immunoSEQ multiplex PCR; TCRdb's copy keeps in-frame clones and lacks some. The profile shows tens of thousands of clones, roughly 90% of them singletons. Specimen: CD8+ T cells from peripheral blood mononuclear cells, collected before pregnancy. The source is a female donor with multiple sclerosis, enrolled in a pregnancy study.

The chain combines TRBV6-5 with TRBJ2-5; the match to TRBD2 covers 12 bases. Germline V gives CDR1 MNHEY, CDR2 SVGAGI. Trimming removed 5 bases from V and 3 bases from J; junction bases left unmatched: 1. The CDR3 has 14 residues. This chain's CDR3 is CASSLAGGEETQYF. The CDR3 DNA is TGTGCCAGCAGTCTAGCGGGGGGGGAAGAGACCCAGTACTTC.

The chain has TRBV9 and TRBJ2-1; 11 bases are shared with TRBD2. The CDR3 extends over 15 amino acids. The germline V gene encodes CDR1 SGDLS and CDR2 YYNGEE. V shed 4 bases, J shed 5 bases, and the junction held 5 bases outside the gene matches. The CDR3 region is CASSLLAGGDNEQFF. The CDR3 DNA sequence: TGTGCCAGCAGCCTTCTAGCGGGGGGCGACAATGAGCAGTTCTTC.

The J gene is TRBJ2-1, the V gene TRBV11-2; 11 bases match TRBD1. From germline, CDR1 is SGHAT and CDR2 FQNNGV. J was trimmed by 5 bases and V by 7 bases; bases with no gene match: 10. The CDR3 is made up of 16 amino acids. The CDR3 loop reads CASTPSPGQGDNEQFF. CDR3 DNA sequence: TGTGCCAGCACCCCTTCACCGGGACAGGGGGACAATGAGCAGTTCTTC.

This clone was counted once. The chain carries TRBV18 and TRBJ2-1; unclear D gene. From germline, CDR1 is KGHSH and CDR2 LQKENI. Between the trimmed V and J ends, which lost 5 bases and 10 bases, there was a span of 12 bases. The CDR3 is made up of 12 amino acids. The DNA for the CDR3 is TGTGCCAGCTCAGCAGGCTCCCCCGAGCAGTTCTTC. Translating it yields CASSAGSPEQFF.

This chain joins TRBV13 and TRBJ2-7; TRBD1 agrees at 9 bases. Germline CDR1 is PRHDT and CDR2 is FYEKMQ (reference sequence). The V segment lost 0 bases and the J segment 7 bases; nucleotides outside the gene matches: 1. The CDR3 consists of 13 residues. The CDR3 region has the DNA TGTGCCAGCAGCTTAGGGACAGGGGGAGAGCAGTACTTC. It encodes CASSLGTGGEQYF.

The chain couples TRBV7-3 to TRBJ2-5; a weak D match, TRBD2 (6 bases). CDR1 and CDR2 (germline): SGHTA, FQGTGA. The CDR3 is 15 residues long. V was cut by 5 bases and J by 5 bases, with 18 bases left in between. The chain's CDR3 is CASSNPGEGGETQYF. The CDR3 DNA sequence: TGTGCCAGCAGCAACCCCGGGGAAGGAGGGGAGACCCAGTACTTC.

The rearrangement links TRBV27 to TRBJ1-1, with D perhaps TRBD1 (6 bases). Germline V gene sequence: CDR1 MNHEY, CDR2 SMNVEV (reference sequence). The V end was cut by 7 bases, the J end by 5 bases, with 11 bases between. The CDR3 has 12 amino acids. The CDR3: CASKARGTEAFF. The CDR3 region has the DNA TGTGCCAGCAAGGCCAGGGGAACTGAAGCTTTCTTT.

The CDR3 sequence is CARRPTTVRLGEQFF. The CDR3 DNA follows: TGTGCCAGAAGGCCTACGACAGTGCGTTTAGGTGAGCAGTTCTTC. This chain links TRBV5-3 with TRBJ2-1; possibly TRBD1 for D (5 bases). TRBV5-3 falls under the ORF class, with uncertain function. The CDR3 runs 15 residues. With 5 bases removed from V and 9 bases from J, the gap between germline ends came to 21 bases.

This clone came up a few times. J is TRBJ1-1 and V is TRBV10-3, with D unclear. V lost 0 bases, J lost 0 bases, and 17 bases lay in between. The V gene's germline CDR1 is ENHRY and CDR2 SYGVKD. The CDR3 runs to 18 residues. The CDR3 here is CAISESSADNLMNTEAFF. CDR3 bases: TGTGCCATCAGTGAGTCGAGTGCAGACAATTTAATGAACACTGAAGCTTTCTTT.

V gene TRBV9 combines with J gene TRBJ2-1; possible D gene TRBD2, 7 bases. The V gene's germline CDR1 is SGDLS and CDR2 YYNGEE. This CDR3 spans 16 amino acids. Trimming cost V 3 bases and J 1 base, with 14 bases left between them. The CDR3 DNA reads TGTGCCAGCAGCGCCGAAGGGGGGGTTTCCTACAATGAGCAGTTCTTC. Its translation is CASSAEGGVSYNEQFF. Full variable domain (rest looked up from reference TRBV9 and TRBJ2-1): DSGVTQTPKHLITATGQRVTLRCSPRSGDLSVYWYQQSLDQGLQFLIQYYNGEERAKGNILERFSAQQFPDLHSELNLSSLELGDSALYFCASSAEGGVSYNEQFFGPGTRLTVL.

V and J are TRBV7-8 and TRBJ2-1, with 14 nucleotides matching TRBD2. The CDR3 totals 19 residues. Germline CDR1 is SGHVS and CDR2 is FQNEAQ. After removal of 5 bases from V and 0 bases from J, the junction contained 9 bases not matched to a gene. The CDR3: CASSLGLAGVLSSYNEQFF. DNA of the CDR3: TGTGCCAGCAGCCTGGGACTAGCGGGGGTCTTGAGCTCCTACAATGAGCAGTTCTTC.

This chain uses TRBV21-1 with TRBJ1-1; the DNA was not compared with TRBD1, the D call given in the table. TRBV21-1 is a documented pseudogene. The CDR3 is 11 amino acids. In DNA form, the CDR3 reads TGTGCCAGCATCCTAACAGGGGAAGCTTTCTTT. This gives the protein CASILTGEAFF.

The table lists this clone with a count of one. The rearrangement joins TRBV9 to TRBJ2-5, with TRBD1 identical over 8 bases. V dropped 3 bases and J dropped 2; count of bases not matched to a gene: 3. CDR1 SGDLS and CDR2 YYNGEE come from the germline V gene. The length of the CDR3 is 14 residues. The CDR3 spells CASSDRTGQETQYF. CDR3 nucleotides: TGTGCCAGCAGCGACCGGACAGGGCAAGAGACCCAGTACTTC.

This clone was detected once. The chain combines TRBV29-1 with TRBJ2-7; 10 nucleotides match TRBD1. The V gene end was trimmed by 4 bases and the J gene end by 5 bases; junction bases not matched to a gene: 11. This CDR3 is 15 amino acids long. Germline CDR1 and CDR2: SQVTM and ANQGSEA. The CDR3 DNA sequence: TGCAGCGTTGCAGGAGAGGACAGGGGGAATCACGAGCAGTACTTC. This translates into CSVAGEDRGNHEQYF.

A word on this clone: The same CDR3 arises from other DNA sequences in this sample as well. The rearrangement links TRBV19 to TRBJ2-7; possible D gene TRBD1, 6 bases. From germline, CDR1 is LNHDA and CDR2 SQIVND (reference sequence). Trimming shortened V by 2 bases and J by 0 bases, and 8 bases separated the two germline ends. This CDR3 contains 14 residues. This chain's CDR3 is CASSITGSSYEQYF. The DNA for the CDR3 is TGTGCCAGTAGTATAACAGGGAGCTCCTACGAGCAGTACTTC.

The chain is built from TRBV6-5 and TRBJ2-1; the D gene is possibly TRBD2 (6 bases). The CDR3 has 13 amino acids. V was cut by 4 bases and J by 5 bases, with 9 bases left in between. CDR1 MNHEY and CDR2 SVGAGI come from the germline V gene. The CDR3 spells CASSWDWDNEQFF. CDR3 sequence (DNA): TGTGCCAGCAGTTGGGACTGGGACAATGAGCAGTTCTTC.

The CDR3 region is CASSLSGYNEQYF. CDR3 nucleotides: TGTGCCAGCAGTTTGTCAGGGTATAACGAGCAGTACTTC. The chain is built from TRBV27 and TRBJ2-7; tentatively, D is TRBD1 (5 bases). The CDR3 is 13 amino acids. The germline V gene encodes CDR1 MNHEY and CDR2 SMNVEV (reference sequence). V was shortened by 3 bases and J by 5 bases, with 11 bases between the two germline ends.